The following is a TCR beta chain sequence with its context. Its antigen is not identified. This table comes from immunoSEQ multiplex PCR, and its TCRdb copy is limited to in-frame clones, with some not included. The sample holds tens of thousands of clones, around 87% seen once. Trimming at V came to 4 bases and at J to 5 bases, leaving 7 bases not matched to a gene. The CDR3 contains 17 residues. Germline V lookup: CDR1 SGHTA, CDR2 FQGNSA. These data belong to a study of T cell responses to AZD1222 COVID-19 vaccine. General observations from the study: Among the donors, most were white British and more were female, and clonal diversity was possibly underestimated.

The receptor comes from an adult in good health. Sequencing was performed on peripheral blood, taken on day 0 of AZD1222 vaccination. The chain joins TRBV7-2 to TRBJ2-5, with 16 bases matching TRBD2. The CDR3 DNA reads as TGTGCCAGCAGCTCCGGGACTAGCGGGGGGGCGGCGGAGACCCAGTACTTC. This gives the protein CASSSGTSGGAAETQYF.